In this sample, the clone carrying this T cell receptor (beta chain) turned up many times. CDR1 and CDR2 from the germline V gene are SNHLY and FYNNEI. This CDR3 comprises 13 residues. V lost 7 bases, J lost 1 base, and 10 bases lay in between. Sequencing used immunoSEQ multiplex PCR; TCRdb keeps in-frame clones, though not all of them. The sample shows roughly 250,000 clones, approximately 80% of them seen only once. This sample is drawn from a study of blood T cell repertoires in COVID-19. Material for sequencing was peripheral blood. This TCR was recovered from a woman in her 40s with active or convalescent COVID-19. The chain carries TRBV2 and TRBJ1-1; D is uncertain. The CDR3 region is CASTLGENTEAFF. As DNA, the CDR3 is TGTGCCAGCACCCTCGGGGAGAACACTGAAGCTTTCTTT.